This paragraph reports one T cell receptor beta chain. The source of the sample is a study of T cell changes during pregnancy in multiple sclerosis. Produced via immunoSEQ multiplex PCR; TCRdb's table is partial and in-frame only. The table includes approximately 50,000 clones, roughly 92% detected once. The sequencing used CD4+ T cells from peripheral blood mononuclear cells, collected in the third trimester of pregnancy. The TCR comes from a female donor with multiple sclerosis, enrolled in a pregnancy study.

The CDR3 nucleotides read TGTGCCAGCAGACGTGACGGGAGGCCCCCCTCAGATACGCAGTATTTT. Its translation: CASRRDGRPPSDTQYF. This chain uses TRBV6-6 with TRBJ2-3, with 7 bases aligning to TRBD2. The CDR3 is made up of 16 amino acids. The junction had 13 bases not matched to a gene; V was cut back by 6 bases and J by 4 bases. The germline CDR1 and CDR2 sequences are MNHNY and SVGAGI (reference sequence).